These T cell receptor beta chains were read from a single sample in a study of T cell changes during pregnancy in multiple sclerosis. Profiled with immunoSEQ multiplex PCR; TCRdb holds only in-frame clones, not every one. The table has 90,000 to 150,000 clones, approximately 93% seen once; the top ten hold roughly 6.2%. The source was peripheral blood, collected before pregnancy. These receptor sequences come from a female donor with multiple sclerosis, enrolled in a pregnancy study. Each CDR3 is given without its conserved first and last residue. The order of the fields is CDR3 length, V gene, CDR3 protein.

10 | TRBV7-6 | ASSGGNYEQY
13 | TRBV19 | ASSLSGDGNQPQH
13 | TRBV9 | ASSRQGSNNSPLH
12 | TRBV18 | ASSPWREGLEQF
15 | TRBV19 | ASSPTAGTGGTGELF
12 | TRBV30 | AWSGGDSNSPLH
12 | TRBV5-6 | ASSSGQGNTEAF
12 | TRBV5-4 | ASSTKLGHFEAF
12 | TRBV30 | AWSVRGTGDIQY
14 | TRBV4-2 | ASSRTGGGGDEKLF
14 | TRBV5-3 | ARSFVRSGYRTEAF
14 | TRBV5-1 | ASSQITGRSTDTQY
12 | TRBV5-5 | ASSLGQGVYEQY
13 | TRBV2 | ASRLRTGKEDTQY
12 | TRBV25-1 | ASSERGRDYGYT
12 | TRBV9 | ASSPSGGFPEAF
12 | TRBV21-1 | ASSKGTRGDTQY
12 | TRBV7-9 | ASSSQNPNEKLF